This T cell receptor beta chain was found in a study of CD8 T cells in ankylosing spondylitis (dated by TCRdb to about 2017). Study-level background: The study set out to find disease-linked TCR variants by profiling T cell receptor beta repertoires in ankylosing spondylitis patients and healthy donors. In total, the full study cohort was made up of 100 to 140 healthy donors and approximately 27 ankylosing spondylitis patients. Samples of peripheral blood were taken, and for ankylosing spondylitis patients, synovial fluid was collected as well.

Instrument on record: Illumina HiSeq 2500. Quantitative 5'-RACE with molecular barcodes was the method used to prepare the TCR beta libraries. Processing in the source paper ran as follows. A new computational method, built on a probabilistic model of VDJ rearrangement, was used to identify disease-linked TCR variants. TCRdb reprocessed the public reads (quality trimming at Q25 with fastp, clone calling with MiXCR) and kept in-frame beta chains. Each entry merges the rows of one CDR3 protein and shows their most common DNA and genes. These V and J calls derive from TCRdb rather than the authors' analysis. The sample data list about 400,000 distinct CDR3 sequences, and about a fifth of these were observed just once. About 15% of the sample lies in the top ten. Study-level results and caveats: Significant enrichment of the disease-linked clones was reported in matched synovial fluid samples from ankylosing spondylitis patients. Some of the motif variants had been reported before in the synovial fluid and blood of reactive arthritis patients, a finding that suggests common disease-initiation mechanisms. In peripheral blood, the disease-linked clones were found at relatively low frequencies and had a CD8+ phenotype. Blood from ankylosing spondylitis patients appeared to be characterized by a TCR beta motif composed of several highly homologous amino acid variants.

As for this clonotype: The clone's antigen remains unknown. No qualities accompany the bases; no much larger clone lies one base away.

The V end loses 6 bases and the J end loses 2 bases, and a stretch of 15 bases separates them. The germline V gene gives CDR1 as SGHRS and CDR2 as YFSETQ. From the cysteine through the phenylalanine, the CDR3 covers 14 amino acids. Only CDR3 DNA remains: 42 bases, in frame from the first base. The source of this sequence is a male donor with ankylosing spondylitis. The sequencing sample was made of blood, either unsorted or a sorted T cell fraction (not recorded which). This receptor chain uses TRBV5-1 and TRBJ2-7; the D gene could be TRBD1 or TRBD2, each one agreeing over 5 bases. The DNA is TGCGCCAGCACCCCCGGGACCTTCCCCTACGAGCAGTACTTC. It translates as CASTPGTFPYEQYF. Reference TRBV5-1 and TRBJ2-7 genes cover what lies past the CDR3, so the full variable domain is KAGVTQTPRYLIKTRGQQVTLSCSPISGHRSVSWYQQTPGQGLQFLFEYFSETQRNKGNFPGRFSGRQFSNSRSEMNVSTLELGDSALYLCASTPGTFPYEQYFGPGTRLTVT.